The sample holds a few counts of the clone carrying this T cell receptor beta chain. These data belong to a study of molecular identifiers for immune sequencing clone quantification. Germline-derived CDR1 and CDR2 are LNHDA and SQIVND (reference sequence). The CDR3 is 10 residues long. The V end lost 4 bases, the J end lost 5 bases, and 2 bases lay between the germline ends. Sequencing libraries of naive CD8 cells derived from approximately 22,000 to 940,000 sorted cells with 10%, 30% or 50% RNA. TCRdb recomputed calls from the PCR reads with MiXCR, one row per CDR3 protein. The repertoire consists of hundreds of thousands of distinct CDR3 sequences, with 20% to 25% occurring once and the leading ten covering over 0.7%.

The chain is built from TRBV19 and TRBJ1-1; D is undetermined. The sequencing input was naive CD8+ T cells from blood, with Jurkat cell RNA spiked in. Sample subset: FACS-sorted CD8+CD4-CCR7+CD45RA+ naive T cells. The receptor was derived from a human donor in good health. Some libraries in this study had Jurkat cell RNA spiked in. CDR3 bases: TGTGCCAGTAGTAAGACTGAAGCTTTCTTT. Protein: CASSKTEAFF.